The clone carrying this T cell receptor (beta chain) is medium-sized in the sample. Sequenced by immunoSEQ multiplex PCR; TCRdb stores in-frame clones only, minus some. The sample has some 70,000 clones; 88% are singletons. The source of the sample is a study of technical replicates of blood from several donors. CDR1 is MNHEY and CDR2 is SVGAGI in the germline V gene. The CDR3 extends over 15 amino acids. J was trimmed by 0 bases and V by 4 bases; bases with no gene match: 5. The chain employs TRBV6-5 and TRBJ1-1, with 7 nucleotides matching TRBD1. Sequencing input: PBMCs. This TCR derives from a human donor in good health. Some clones in this sample may be carry-over from other donors' samples. This CDR3 reads CASSFTGTVNTEAFF. CDR3 bases: TGTGCCAGCAGTTTTACCGGGACAGTGAACACTGAAGCTTTCTTT.